This T cell receptor beta chain was retrieved from a study of cytomegalovirus exposure and HLA in healthy donors. Study-wide findings and caveats: In a later analysis, TCR beta V- and J-gene trimming showed a link to a missense DCLRE1C variant.

Unmatched junction bases numbered 3, after V lost 2 bases and J lost 4 bases. Germline V gene data show CDR1 as SGHDN and CDR2 as FVKESK. The CDR3 has 14 amino acids. This clone showed up many times. The antigen remains undetermined. 13 Jbeta primers and 60 Vbeta primers were used for the PCR. TCRdb's copy holds only in-frame clones and misses some; the assay was immunoSEQ multiplex PCR. The sample carries approximately 99,000 clones, around three quarters recorded once. This chain links TRBV14 with TRBJ1-1; 8 bases map to TRBD1. The sequencing sample was made of PBMCs. This sequence originates from a male donor in good health and CMV-seropositive. CDR3 coding DNA: TGTGCCAGCAGCCAACAGGGGGCTGGCACTGAAGCTTTCTTT. Translation: CASSQQGAGTEAFF.